Sequencing of this T cell receptor beta chain was carried out in a study of memory CD8 T cells in hepatitis C reinfection. About the study: Reinfection meant HCV RNA positivity after two negatives ≥60 days apart. Between 3 and 8 weeks after reinfection detection, peak samples were drawn.

Germline CDR1 is MRHNA and CDR2 is SNTAGT. The CDR3 has 16 residues. Trimming took 4 bases from V and 4 from J; bases not matched to a gene: 2. This clone was observed a few times. Time point meaning: peak reinfection, 3 to 8 weeks after reinfection detection. The sorted cells went straight to TCR sequencing with no prior in vitro expansion. A couple of donors provided sorted CD3+ CD8+ CD45RO- naive CD8 T cells at all three reinfection time points. Generated by immunoSEQ multiplex PCR, the TCRdb table keeps only in-frame clones and is missing some. Of around 45,000 clones listed, 88% are singletons. Sequenced material: naive CD8+ T cells sorted from blood. The source of this sequence is a man between 18 and 29 years old with hepatitis C virus infection. The chain joins TRBV6-4 to TRBJ2-6; 12 positions match TRBD2. The CDR3 DNA follows: TGTGCCAGCAGTGCTAGCGGGGGGGCCGGGGCCAACGTCCTGACTTTC. It translates to CASSASGGAGANVLTF.